What follows are 14 T cell receptor beta chains derived from one specimen sequenced in a study of cytomegalovirus exposure and HLA in healthy donors. The primer mix had 60 Vbeta and 13 Jbeta primers. TCRdb's table, derived via immunoSEQ multiplex PCR, lists solely in-frame clones and lacks some. The repertoire has about 120,000 clones, around 66% of them found once; the top ten carry 1.5%. The specimen was PBMCs. The receptors stem from a man younger than 35 in good health and CMV-seronegative.

This chain uses TRBV9 with TRBJ1-1; D unclear. The germline gives CDR1 SGDLS, CDR2 YYNGEE. CDR3 size: 15 residues. Trimming took 2 bases from V and 1 from J, leaving 12 bases between them. The CDR3 spells CASSVVAEGNTEAFF. For the CDR3, the DNA is TGTGCCAGCAGCGTCGTGGCCGAGGGGAACACTGAAGCTTTCTTT.

The rearrangement joins TRBV7-9 to TRBJ2-5; D perhaps matches TRBD1 (5 bases). CDR3 size: 17 residues. V lost 3 bases and J lost 4, with 21 bases in between. Looked up from germline, CDR1 is SEHNR and CDR2 is FQNEAQ (reference sequence). The CDR3 spells CASSLSGLGPLPETQYF. The CDR3 nucleotides read TGTGCCAGCAGCTTGAGTGGATTGGGGCCTCTTCCAGAGACCCAGTACTTC.

In its sample, this clone was seen a few times. The chain combines TRBV28 with TRBJ1-5; D is possibly TRBD1 (5 bases). Trimming took off 5 bases at V and 0 bases at J, with 20 bases between the two ends. The CDR3 has 18 amino acids. Germline-derived CDR1 and CDR2 are MDHEN and SYDVKM. CDR3 nucleotide sequence: TGTGCCAGCAGTCCGAGGACACTGAGCCGATATAGCAATCAGCCCCAGCATTTT. It specifies CASSPRTLSRYSNQPQHF.

The chain is built from TRBV19 and TRBJ2-7; D uncertain. CDR1 and CDR2 from the germline V gene are LNHDA and SQIVND (reference sequence). The CDR3 totals 11 residues. V gave up 5 bases and J gave up 9 bases, with 11 bases separating them. The chain's CDR3 is CASSHAGWQYF. The CDR3 DNA reads as TGTGCCAGTAGTCATGCCGGGTGGCAGTACTTC.

V and J are TRBV6-6 and TRBJ2-2, with TRBD1 matching over 7 bases. CDR3 length equals 15 residues. Trimming removed 5 bases from V and 4 bases from J; junction bases left unmatched: 7. From germline, CDR1 is MNHNY and CDR2 SVGAGI (reference sequence). The CDR3 reads CASSPGQLVTGELFF. CDR3 DNA sequence: TGTGCCAGCAGTCCGGGACAGCTTGTCACCGGGGAGCTGTTTTTT.

V and J are TRBV14 and TRBJ2-1, with TRBD2 matching over 10 bases. The germline gives CDR1 SGHDN, CDR2 FVKESK. With V trimmed by 1 base and J by 4 bases, 16 bases remained unmatched. CDR3 size: 20 residues. The CDR3 DNA reads as TGTGCCAGCAGCCAAGCATTGCCCCCCCCGGGACTAGCGACGTACAATGAGCAGTTCTTC. This gives the protein CASSQALPPPGLATYNEQFF.

There are a few counts of this clone. This chain uses TRBV28 with TRBJ1-3; TRBD1 might be the D (6 bases). Trimming took 3 bases from V and 0 from J, leaving 6 bases between them. The CDR3 consists of 14 residues. Germline-derived CDR1 and CDR2 are MDHEN and SYDVKM. CDR3 sequence reads: CASSLDSSGNTIYF. CDR3 coding DNA: TGTGCCAGCAGTTTGGACAGCTCTGGAAACACCATATATTTT.

The CDR3 DNA sequence: TGTGCCAGCAGCCGCGGGGGGAACGAGCAGTACTTC. As protein: CASSRGGNEQYF. The chain is built from TRBV9 and TRBJ2-7; 8 bases align to TRBD2. This CDR3 comprises 12 residues. V lost 4 bases to trimming and J lost 5 bases; unmatched junction nucleotides: 2. Germline CDR1 SGDLS, CDR2 YYNGEE.

The chain has TRBV5-4 and TRBJ2-7; the match to TRBD2 covers 7 bases. Germline V CDR1 and CDR2: SGHNT, YYREEE (reference sequence). The CDR3 covers 14 residues. V shed 3 bases, J shed 7 bases, and the junction held 10 bases outside the gene matches. The CDR3 DNA sequence: TGTGCCAGCAGCTGGGGGGGTGCAGGGAGGGAGCAGTACTTC. Protein sequence: CASSWGGAGREQYF.

V and J are TRBV7-9 and TRBJ1-2, with 8 bases identical to TRBD1. Germline V gene sequence: CDR1 SEHNR, CDR2 FQNEAQ (reference sequence). This CDR3 is built from 15 residues. After removal of 1 base from V and 8 bases from J, the junction contained 9 bases not matched to a gene. The chain's CDR3 is CASSLEDRAPGGYTF. CDR3 DNA sequence: TGTGCCAGCAGCTTAGAGGACAGGGCTCCTGGGGGCTACACCTTC.

CDR3 loop: CASSHHGGSGANVLTF. DNA of the CDR3: TGCGCCAGCAGCCACCACGGGGGGTCTGGGGCCAACGTCCTGACTTTC. This sequence joins TRBV4-3 and TRBJ2-6; the match to TRBD2 covers 7 bases. Germline CDR1 LGHNA, CDR2 YSLEER. This CDR3 has 16 residues. V lost 3 bases, J lost 1 base, and 3 bases stayed unmatched.

The gene calls are TRBV19 and TRBJ2-2; possible D gene TRBD1, 6 bases. V lost 10 bases and J 0 bases, leaving 15 bases between the germline ends. Germline V lookup: CDR1 LNHDA, CDR2 SQIVND (reference sequence). The CDR3 contains 15 residues. This chain's CDR3 is CATTKGHANTGELFF. CDR3 bases: TGTGCCACCACCAAGGGACACGCGAACACCGGGGAGCTGTTTTTT.

The rearrangement links TRBV9 to TRBJ2-7, with a tentative D call TRBD1 (5 bases). V dropped 3 bases and J dropped 1 base, with 14 bases sitting between them. The CDR3 length is 15 residues. The germline V gene encodes CDR1 SGDLS and CDR2 YYNGEE. The CDR3: CASSEGAGSSYEQYF. DNA for the CDR3: TGTGCCAGCAGCGAAGGGGCAGGGTCATCCTACGAGCAGTACTTC.

The CDR3 here is CASSLGGYSNQPQHF. The CDR3 DNA follows: TGTGCCAGCAGCTTAGGGGGCTATAGCAATCAGCCCCAGCATTTT. The chain carries TRBV7-9 and TRBJ1-5; a weak D match, TRBD1 (5 bases). The CDR3 runs 15 residues. V lost 1 base and J 0 bases, leaving 7 bases between the germline ends. Germline CDR1 and CDR2: SEHNR and FQNEAQ (reference sequence).